These 16 T cell receptor beta chains came from one sample sequenced in a study of cytomegalovirus exposure and HLA in healthy donors. PCR used 60 Vbeta primers and 13 Jbeta primers. The protocol was immunoSEQ multiplex PCR, while the TCRdb copy is restricted to in-frame clones and leaves out a portion. The data show about 150,000 clones, over 70% seen once. Input material: PBMCs. Source of these receptors: a man aged 25-45 years in good health and CMV-seropositive.

The chain carries TRBV5-1 and TRBJ2-5, with D hard to call. CDR3 length: 12 residues. The V gene's germline CDR1 is SGHRS and CDR2 YFSETQ. V was clipped by 1 base and J by 3 bases, with 4 bases between them. The chain's CDR3 is CASSLTEETQYF. CDR3 nucleotide sequence: TGCGCCAGCAGCTTGACAGAAGAGACCCAGTACTTC.

The rearrangement uses TRBV9 and TRBJ2-7; 13 nucleotides line up with TRBD2. CDR3 length: 15 amino acids. V was clipped by 3 bases and J by 6 bases; unmatched bases: 6. Germline V gene sequence: CDR1 SGDLS, CDR2 YYNGEE. CDR3 residues: CASSAGLAGAVEQYF. For the CDR3, the DNA is TGTGCCAGCAGCGCCGGACTAGCGGGAGCCGTCGAGCAGTACTTC.

The V call is TRBV4-1, the J call TRBJ2-3, with a weak D call TRBD1 (6 bases). CDR1 MGHRA and CDR2 YSYEKL come from the germline V gene. The ends were cut back, 2 bases at V and 2 bases at J, with 11 bases in the middle. This CDR3 has 15 amino acids. In nucleotides, the CDR3 is TGCGCCAGCAGCCAAAGACAGGAGCCCACAGATACGCAGTATTTT. Translating gives CASSQRQEPTDTQYF.

The chain uses TRBV5-4 and TRBJ2-7; D is unresolved. The V end lost 3 bases, the J end lost 3 bases, and 10 bases lay between the germline ends. The germline gives CDR1 SGHNT, CDR2 YYREEE (reference sequence). CDR3 length: 13 amino acids. CDR3 amino acids: CASSSQAGYEQYF. CDR3 sequence (DNA): TGTGCCAGCAGCTCGCAGGCAGGCTACGAGCAGTACTTC.

The CDR3 DNA reads TGTGCCAGCAGCTTAAGGGCGGGGGGGAGCAATCAGCCCCAGCATTTT. Amino acids: CASSLRAGGSNQPQHF. The chain is built from TRBV7-9 and TRBJ1-5; tentatively, D is TRBD1 (5 bases). Germline CDR1 and CDR2: SEHNR and FQNEAQ (reference sequence). The germline V and J ends were trimmed by 2 bases and 1 base, with 12 bases remaining between them. This CDR3 region has 16 residues.

V gene TRBV2 combines with J gene TRBJ2-3; TRBD2 is a possible D gene (6 bases). V gave up 3 bases and J gave up 2 bases, with 12 bases separating them. This CDR3 contains 15 residues. Germline CDR1 is SNHLY and CDR2 is FYNNEI. The CDR3 is CASSDVGGITDTQYF. In DNA form, the CDR3 reads TGTGCCAGCAGTGATGTGGGCGGGATCACAGATACGCAGTATTTT.

The chain joins TRBV19 to TRBJ2-1, with 9 bases aligning to TRBD1. The CDR3 totals 16 residues. Germline V lookup: CDR1 LNHDA, CDR2 SQIVND (reference sequence). Trimming took 7 bases from V and 7 from J; bases not matched to a gene: 14. DNA of the CDR3: TGTGCCAGTATTCGTGCCCCCGGGACAGGGTCGAATGAGCAGTTCTTC. Amino acids: CASIRAPGTGSNEQFF.

J is TRBJ2-6 and V is TRBV2; no clear D gene. Trimming shortened V by 5 bases and J by 0 bases, and 5 bases separated the two germline ends. Germline CDR1 and CDR2: SNHLY and FYNNEI. CDR3 size: 14 residues. The CDR3 bases are TGTGCCAGCAGTCCCAGCTCTGGGGCCAACGTCCTGACTTTC. Amino acids: CASSPSSGANVLTF.

V gene TRBV18 combines with J gene TRBJ2-1; 9 nucleotides line up with TRBD1. The CDR3 has 17 amino acids. Germline V gene data show CDR1 as KGHSH and CDR2 as LQKENI. V was pared by 5 bases and J by 7 bases, with 15 bases of the junction left unmatched. CDR3 in amino acids: CASSAFPGTGFMNEQFF. The CDR3 DNA follows: TGTGCCAGCTCAGCCTTTCCCGGGACAGGGTTCATGAATGAGCAGTTCTTC. The variable domain in full, with the rest retrieved from reference TRBV18 and TRBJ2-1, is NAGVMQNPRHLVRRRGQEARLRCSPMKGHSHVYWYRQLPEEGLKFMVYLQKENIIDESGMPKERFSAEFPKEGPSILRIQQVVRGDSAAYFCASSAFPGTGFMNEQFFGPGTRLTVL.

V gene TRBV7-9 combines with J gene TRBJ1-2, with 8 nucleotides matching TRBD1. Germline CDR1 is SEHNR and CDR2 is FQNEAQ (reference sequence). After removal of 4 bases from V and 7 bases from J, the junction contained 8 bases not matched to a gene. The CDR3 runs 14 residues. CDR3 sequence (DNA): TGTGCCAGCAGCTCATGGACAGGGCCGGGTGGCTACACCTTC. This codes for CASSSWTGPGGYTF.

The rearrangement joins TRBV7-2 to TRBJ2-5; D is perhaps TRBD1 (6 bases). The DNA matches TRBJ2-7 better at its end, which makes the J call doubtful. The CDR3 contains 14 residues. Germline lookup yields CDR1 SGHTA and CDR2 FQGNSA. The CDR3 DNA sequence: TGTGCCAGCAGCTCAAGGGGGAGCTCCTACGAGCAGTACTTC. Translating it yields CASSSRGSSYEQYF.

J is TRBJ2-1 and V is TRBV7-9; D uncertain. The length of the CDR3 is 12 residues. The germline V gene has CDR1 SEHNR and CDR2 FQNEAQ (reference sequence). V gave up 5 bases and J gave up 5 bases, with 7 bases separating them. The CDR3 sequence: CASSNINNEQFF. In DNA form, the CDR3 reads TGTGCCAGCAGCAACATAAACAATGAGCAGTTCTTC.

The chain recombines TRBV7-6 with TRBJ1-5; 7 bases agree with TRBD1. CDR1 is SGHVS, CDR2 FNYEAQ, per germline. Trimming removed 5 bases from V and 6 bases from J; junction bases left unmatched: 7. The length of the CDR3 is 14 residues. CDR3 residues: CASSPLGGSQPQHF. DNA of the CDR3: TGTGCCAGCAGCCCCCTAGGGGGCAGTCAGCCCCAGCATTTT.

The gene calls are TRBV5-1 and TRBJ2-7, with D hard to call. V was shortened by 5 bases and J by 3 bases, with 21 bases between the two germline ends. This CDR3 comprises 16 residues. The germline gives CDR1 SGHRS, CDR2 YFSETQ. As DNA, the CDR3 is TGCGCCAGCAGTAGAACGACTGGCTTTTTAGGCTACGAGCAGTACTTC. Amino acids: CASSRTTGFLGYEQYF.

The chain uses TRBV5-1 and TRBJ1-1; maybe TRBD1 (5 bases). Trimming stripped 0 bases from V and 10 bases from J, with 16 bases between. Germline V gene data show CDR1 as SGHRS and CDR2 as YFSETQ. This CDR3 comprises 14 residues. The CDR3 DNA sequence: TGCGCCAGCAGCTTGGCCTCTGACAGCCGAGGAGCTTTCTTT. Protein product: CASSLASDSRGAFF.

This chain joins TRBV11-2 and TRBJ2-1, with TRBD2 matching 9 bases. Per germline, CDR1 SGHAT and CDR2 FQNNGV. The CDR3 loop spans 17 amino acids. After removal of 5 bases from V and 5 bases from J, the junction contained 13 bases not matched to a gene. The CDR3 DNA is TGTGCCAGCAGCGCGCCCCTCGGCGGGGGGGTCCACAATGAGCAGTTCTTC. This encodes CASSAPLGGGVHNEQFF.